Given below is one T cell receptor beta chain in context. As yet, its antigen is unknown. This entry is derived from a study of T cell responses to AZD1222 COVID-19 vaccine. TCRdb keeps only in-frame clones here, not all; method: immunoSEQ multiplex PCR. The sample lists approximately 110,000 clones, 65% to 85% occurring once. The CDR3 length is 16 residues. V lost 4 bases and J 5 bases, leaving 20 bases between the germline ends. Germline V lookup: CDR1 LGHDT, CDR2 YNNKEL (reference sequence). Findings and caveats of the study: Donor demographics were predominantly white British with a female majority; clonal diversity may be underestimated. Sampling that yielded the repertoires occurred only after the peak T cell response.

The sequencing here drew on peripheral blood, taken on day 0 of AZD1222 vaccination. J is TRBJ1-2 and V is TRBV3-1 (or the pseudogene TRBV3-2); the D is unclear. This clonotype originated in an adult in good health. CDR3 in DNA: TGTGCCAGCAGCCCACGTTTTATCGCAGGAGATTATGGCTACACCTTC. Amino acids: CASSPRFIAGDYGYTF.